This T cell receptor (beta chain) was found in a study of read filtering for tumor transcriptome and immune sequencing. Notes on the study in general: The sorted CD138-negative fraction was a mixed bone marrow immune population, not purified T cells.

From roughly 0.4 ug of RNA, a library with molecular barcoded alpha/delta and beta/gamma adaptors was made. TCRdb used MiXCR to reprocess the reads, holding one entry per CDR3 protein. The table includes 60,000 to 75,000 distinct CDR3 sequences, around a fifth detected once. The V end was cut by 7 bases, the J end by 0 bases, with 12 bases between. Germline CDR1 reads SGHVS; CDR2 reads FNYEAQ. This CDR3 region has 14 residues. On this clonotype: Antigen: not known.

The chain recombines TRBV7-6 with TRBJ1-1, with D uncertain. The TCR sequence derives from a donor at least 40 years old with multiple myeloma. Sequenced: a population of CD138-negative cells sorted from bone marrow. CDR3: CASTPREVNTEAFF. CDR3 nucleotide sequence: TGTGCCAGCACCCCCCGGGAGGTGAACACTGAAGCTTTCTTT.